Listed below are T cell receptor beta chains from one sample, sequenced in a study of shared clonotypes between healthy human individuals. Generated by immunoSEQ multiplex PCR, the TCRdb table keeps only in-frame clones and is missing some. Altogether more than 1 million clones are present, around 82% being singletons, with the ten largest covering around 0.47%. The material sequenced was memory CD4+ T cells from PBMCs. These receptors originate from a man in his late teens or twenties in good health. Some clones in this sample may be carry-over from other donors' samples. The CDR3 runs from the conserved cysteine through the conserved F or W.

TRBV5-1	TRBJ2-3	CASRDTSSTDTQYF
TRBV5-1	TRBJ1-1	CASSDSARTEAFF
TRBV5-6	TRBJ1-5	CASSLNPGQGGQPQHF
TRBV5-1	TRBJ2-4	CASSLGSGWDIQYF
TRBV30	TRBJ1-3	CAWEDKGMAGNTIYF
TRBV2	TRBJ2-2	CASSRPTSGSGELFF
TRBV6-1	TRBJ1-2	CASSITGLYGYTF
TRBV2	TRBJ1-2	CASRANPGNGYTF
TRBV4-2	TRBJ2-1	CASSRLTGGSYNEQFF
TRBV13	TRBJ2-1	CASSLGPGQGAFF
TRBV28	TRBJ1-2	CASQLAGTGGIGYGYTF
TRBV5-1	TRBJ1-1	CASSFDGNTEAFF
TRBV7-9	TRBJ1-5	CASSFGTHGNQPQHF